What follows are 21 T cell receptor beta chains derived from one specimen sequenced in a study of blood T cell repertoires in COVID-19. Method: immunoSEQ multiplex PCR; TCRdb's copy keeps in-frame clones and lacks some. The table has a few hundred thousand clones, approximately 90% seen once. Sequencing was carried out using PBMCs or T cells enriched from blood (not recorded which). Receptors originate from a woman aged 18-29 years who had recovered from COVID-19.

J is TRBJ2-5 and V is TRBV25-1; 11 bases map to TRBD2. CDR1 is MGHDK and CDR2 is SYGVNS in the germline V gene. Trimming at V came to 3 bases and at J to 3 bases, leaving 3 bases not matched to a gene. This CDR3 is built from 15 residues. CDR3 in DNA: TGTGCCAGCAGTGACACTAGCGGGGGTAAAGAGACCCAGTACTTC. It translates to CASSDTSGGKETQYF.

The V gene is TRBV5-1, the J gene TRBJ1-5, with 8 bases identical to TRBD1. The germline CDR1 and CDR2 sequences are SGHRS and YFSETQ. This CDR3 has 14 residues. The V gene end was trimmed by 4 bases and the J gene end by 6 bases; junction bases not matched to a gene: 6. The CDR3 spells CASSEGQGAQPQHF. Here the CDR3 DNA reads TGCGCCAGCAGCGAAGGACAGGGTGCTCAGCCCCAGCATTTT.

This clone was seen a single time. The chain uses TRBV11-2 and TRBJ2-2; a possible D gene is TRBD2 (5 bases). This CDR3 spans 14 amino acids. CDR1 and CDR2 from the germline V gene are SGHAT and FQNNGV. The CDR3 nucleotides are TGTGCGGTCGGCGGGCCCTTGTTCACCGGGGAGCTGTTTTTT. Translation gives CAVGGPLFTGELFF.

The chain employs TRBV20-1 and TRBJ2-1; possible D gene TRBD1, 6 bases. CDR1 and CDR2 (germline): DFQATT, SNEGSKA (reference sequence). The CDR3 has 17 amino acids. The V end lost 3 bases, the J end lost 0 bases, and 18 bases lay between the germline ends. DNA for the CDR3: TGCAGTGCTAGTCTACCGGGGACAACCAGCTCCTACAATGAGCAGTTCTTC. This sequence encodes CSASLPGTTSSYNEQFF.

This clone was recorded a few times. The rearrangement links TRBV7-2 to TRBJ1-4; D is undetermined. Germline CDR1 and CDR2: SGHTA and FQGNSA. V lost 7 bases and J 8 bases, leaving 17 bases between the germline ends. The CDR3 runs to 14 residues. Written as DNA, the CDR3 is TGTGCCAGCATGTGGGCGACATTTAACGAAAAACTGTTTTTT. It yields the protein CASMWATFNEKLFF.

The chain is built from TRBV29-1 and TRBJ2-1, with a weak D call TRBD2 (6 bases). Looked up from germline, CDR1 is SQVTM and CDR2 is ANQGSEA. Trimming left V 3 bases short and J 4 bases short, with 10 bases between. The CDR3 is 13 amino acids. Here the CDR3 reads CSVEVGGYNEQFF. As DNA, the CDR3 is TGCAGCGTTGAGGTGGGGGGATACAATGAGCAGTTCTTC.

The chain combines TRBV5-6 with TRBJ1-2; 9 bases map to TRBD1. CDR3 length equals 18 residues. The V gene end was trimmed by 4 bases and the J gene end by 3 bases; junction bases not matched to a gene: 16. Germline CDR1 is SGHDT and CDR2 is YYEEEE. The CDR3 loop is CASSPDVPQGAHYYGYTF. CDR3 nucleotide sequence: TGTGCCAGCAGCCCCGACGTACCACAGGGGGCTCATTACTATGGCTACACCTTC.

The gene calls are TRBV6-5 and TRBJ1-6; 9 positions match TRBD1. This CDR3 is built from 15 residues. The V gene's germline CDR1 is MNHEY and CDR2 SVGAGI. The trim removed 6 bases at V and 7 bases at J, leaving 7 bases unmatched. The chain's CDR3 is CASRIDRGVNSPLHF. The DNA for the CDR3 is TGTGCCAGCAGGATTGACAGGGGGGTGAATTCACCCCTCCACTTT.

The rearrangement links TRBV5-1 to TRBJ1-5; 10 bases fit TRBD1. The junction had 6 bases not matched to a gene; V was cut back by 4 bases and J by 5 bases. The CDR3 runs to 15 residues. Per the germline V gene, CDR1 is SGHRS and CDR2 is YFSETQ. The DNA of the CDR3 is TGCGCCAGCAGCCCCGGGACAGGGGAATATCAGCCCCAGCATTTT. This encodes CASSPGTGEYQPQHF.

Written as DNA, the CDR3 is TGTGCCAGTAGTCCCAGGACACGGAGCTCTGGAAACACCATATATTTT. It specifies CASSPRTRSSGNTIYF. The rearrangement links TRBV19 to TRBJ1-3, with a possible D match to TRBD1 (5 bases). The CDR3 covers 16 residues. Germline CDR1 is LNHDA and CDR2 is SQIVND (reference sequence). V lost 5 bases and J 0 bases, leaving 14 bases between the germline ends. The full variable domain, in which reference TRBV19 and TRBJ1-3 provide the parts outside the CDR3, is DGGITQSPKYLFRKEGQNVTLSCEQNLNHDAMYWYRQDPGQGLRLIYYSQIVNDFQKGDIAEGYSVSREKKESFPLTVTSAQKNPTAFYLCASSPRTRSSGNTIYFGEGSWLTVV.

This chain joins TRBV5-1 and TRBJ2-1; weak D call: TRBD2 (6 bases). V was cut by 4 bases and J by 1 base, with 15 bases left in between. This CDR3 region has 16 residues. The germline CDR1 and CDR2 sequences are SGHRS and YFSETQ. CDR3 loop: CASSRGLEPSYNEQFF. The CDR3 DNA reads TGCGCCAGCAGCCGGGGACTGGAGCCTTCCTACAATGAGCAGTTCTTC. Full variable domain (outside the CDR3, taken from reference TRBV5-1 and TRBJ2-1): KAGVTQTPRYLIKTRGQQVTLSCSPISGHRSVSWYQQTPGQGLQFLFEYFSETQRNKGNFPGRFSGRQFSNSRSEMNVSTLELGDSALYLCASSRGLEPSYNEQFFGPGTRLTVL.

The V call is TRBV7-8, the J call TRBJ2-3; D might be TRBD1 (5 bases). Germline V gives CDR1 SGHVS, CDR2 FQNEAQ. The V gene lost 5 bases and the J gene lost 0 bases, with 24 bases spanning the gap. This CDR3 has 19 residues. The CDR3 nucleotides are TGTGCCAGCAGCGTGACGACGTACAGCAAGACAGTTAGCACAGATACGCAGTATTTT. Amino acids: CASSVTTYSKTVSTDTQYF.

The count of this clone is one. The gene calls are TRBV6-5 and TRBJ1-3; D is undetermined. Germline V gives CDR1 MNHEY, CDR2 SVGAGI. CDR3 length: 11 residues. The germline V and J ends were trimmed by 10 bases and 10 bases, with 14 bases remaining between them. CDR3 nucleotide sequence: TGTGCCATCCTAACTCTTGAAACCATATATTTT. Translating it yields CAILTLETIYF.

For the CDR3, the DNA is TGTGCCAGCAGCTTAGCCGGACGAGGGCTTACTGAAGCTTTCTTT. Translation gives CASSLAGRGLTEAFF. The chain carries TRBV7-9 and TRBJ1-1; D uncertain. The CDR3 covers 15 residues. V lost 0 bases and J lost 5, with 13 bases in between. From germline, CDR1 is SEHNR and CDR2 FQNEAQ (reference sequence).

The chain uses TRBV6-5 and TRBJ1-6, with a possible D match to TRBD1 (5 bases). CDR1 and CDR2 from the germline V gene are MNHEY and SVGAGI. Deletions cut 7 bases from V and 7 bases from J, with 14 bases between. The CDR3 is made up of 14 amino acids. In DNA form, the CDR3 reads TGTGCCAGCACCTTAGGGAAGGGGAATTCACCCCTCCACTTT. Its protein product is CASTLGKGNSPLHF.

The J gene is TRBJ1-4, the V gene TRBV7-9; the D gene is possibly TRBD1 (5 bases). CDR1 and CDR2 from the germline V gene are SEHNR and FQNEAQ (reference sequence). This CDR3 contains 12 residues. Trimming cost V 5 bases and J 8 bases, with 9 bases left between them. The CDR3 spells CASSTQGEKLFF. CDR3 nucleotides: TGTGCCAGCAGCACCCAGGGAGAAAAACTGTTTTTT.

A few counts support this clone. J is TRBJ1-5 and V is TRBV7-9; D not certain. The germline CDR1 and CDR2 sequences are SEHNR and FQNEAQ (reference sequence). CDR3 length equals 17 residues. Trimming cost V 1 base and J 0 bases, with 13 bases left between them. The CDR3 bases are TGTGCCAGCAGCTTAGGGTCGACTGGATATAGCAATCAGCCCCAGCATTTT. It translates to CASSLGSTGYSNQPQHF.

The CDR3 nucleotides are TGTGCCAGCAGCTGGTCAGGGCCAGAGACCCAGTACTTC. Translated: CASSWSGPETQYF. This rearrangement joins TRBV11-2 to TRBJ2-5; the D gene is possibly TRBD1 (5 bases). There are 13 residues in the CDR3. Trimming pared 4 bases from V and 4 bases from J, leaving 10 bases between. Germline assignment: CDR1 SGHAT and CDR2 FQNNGV.

This clone was observed once. This chain joins TRBV6-6 and TRBJ1-6, with 9 bases that match TRBD1. The trim removed 6 bases at V and 2 bases at J, leaving 5 bases unmatched. Germline CDR1 MNHNY, CDR2 SVGAGI (reference sequence). There are 16 residues in the CDR3. The CDR3 protein is CASSADRGPYNSPLHF. CDR3 in DNA: TGTGCCAGCAGCGCGGACAGGGGTCCCTATAATTCACCCCTCCACTTT.

This clone was seen just once. The chain links TRBV9 to TRBJ2-3, with 10 bases lining up with TRBD2. Germline CDR1 and CDR2: SGDLS and YYNGEE. The CDR3 totals 17 residues. V shed 0 bases, J shed 2 bases, and the junction held 6 bases outside the gene matches. CDR3 nucleotide sequence: TGTGCCAGCAGCGTAGAATATAGCGGGGGGCTCACAGATACGCAGTATTTT. Translating it yields CASSVEYSGGLTDTQYF.

The chain couples TRBV28 to TRBJ1-5; D is ambiguous. Germline V gene lookup returns CDR1 MDHEN and CDR2 SYDVKM. This CDR3 is built from 13 residues. Trimming shortened V by 1 base and J by 1 base, and 2 bases separated the two germline ends. The CDR3 region has the DNA TGTGCCAGCAGTTTATCGAGCAATCAGCCCCAGCATTTT. Amino acid sequence: CASSLSSNQPQHF.